The clone carrying this TCR beta chain was seen ten or more times. Its antigen is unknown. The germline gives CDR1 LNHDA, CDR2 SQIVND (reference sequence). V lost 5 bases, J lost 1 base, and 15 bases lay in between. The CDR3 totals 16 residues. Thyroid surgery was preceded by no treatment in any patient. This sample is part of a study of metastatic and nonmetastatic thyroid tumors. Study overall: Malignant and benign thyroid patients had repertoires compared in peripheral blood and tumor or nodule tissue.

TCRdb re-called the PCR reads with MiXCR. The sample lists approximately 15,000 clones; under 25% were seen once. Findings and limits, study-wide: According to reports, the diversity of TCR beta was significantly higher in malignant thyroid tumors than in benign nodules, and this held in both blood and tumor samples.

The chain recombines TRBV19 with TRBJ1-5; a possible D gene is TRBD1 (6 bases). This receptor was obtained from a female donor with papillary thyroid cancer or a benign thyroid nodule (not recorded which). Some clones in this sample may be carry-over from other donors' samples. Sequenced input: blood. The CDR3 protein is CASSPHRDISNQPQHF. CDR3 coding DNA: TGTGCCAGTAGTCCCCACAGGGACATAAGCAATCAGCCCCAGCATTTT.